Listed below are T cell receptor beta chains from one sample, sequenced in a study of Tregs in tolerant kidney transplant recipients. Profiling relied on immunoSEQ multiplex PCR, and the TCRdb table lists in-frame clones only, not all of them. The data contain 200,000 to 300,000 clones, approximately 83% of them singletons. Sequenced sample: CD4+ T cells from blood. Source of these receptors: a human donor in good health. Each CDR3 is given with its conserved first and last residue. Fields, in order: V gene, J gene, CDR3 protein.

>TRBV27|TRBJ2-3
CASSSRGIDTQYF
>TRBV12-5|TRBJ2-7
CASGLVGTGGYEQYF
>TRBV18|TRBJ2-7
CASSPIGQGPHEQYF
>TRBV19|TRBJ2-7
CASSMSNVGEQYF
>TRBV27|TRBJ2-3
CASSLRGSGTDTQYF
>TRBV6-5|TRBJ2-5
CASSYSGRSPGETQYF
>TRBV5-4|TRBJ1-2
CASSLGADGYTF
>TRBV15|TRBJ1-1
CATSRVGGTEAFF
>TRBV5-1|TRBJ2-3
CASSLGLAASTDTQYF
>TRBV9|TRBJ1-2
CASSDRLGTGNYGYTF
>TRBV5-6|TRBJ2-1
CASSTGSNNEQFF
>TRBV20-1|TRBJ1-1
CSASRIEAFF
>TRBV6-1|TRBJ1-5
CASIGQGGQPQHF
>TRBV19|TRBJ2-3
CASSIATSGRTDTQYF
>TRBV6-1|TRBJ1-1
CASSGRGRGTEAFF
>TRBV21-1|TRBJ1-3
CASSKSSTVAGNTIYF
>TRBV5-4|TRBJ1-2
CASSFLAAYGYTF
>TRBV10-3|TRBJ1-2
CAISADRDGDYGYTF
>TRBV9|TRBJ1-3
CASSGERGNTIYF
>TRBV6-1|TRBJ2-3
CASRGASDTQYF
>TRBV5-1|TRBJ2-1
CASSRETGSYNEQFF
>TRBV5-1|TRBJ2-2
CASTPFWGALNTGELFF
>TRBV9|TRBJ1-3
CASSVLGQGASGNTIYF
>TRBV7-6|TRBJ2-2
CASSSLALNTGELFF
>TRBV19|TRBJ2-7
CASAVVESYEQYF
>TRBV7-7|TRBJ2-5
CASSQGGGAGQETQYF
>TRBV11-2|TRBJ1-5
CASSLGDSYSNQPQHF
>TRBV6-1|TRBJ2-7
CASSLQGVEQYF
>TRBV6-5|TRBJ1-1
CASSPFHGENTEAFF
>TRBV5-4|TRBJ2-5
CASSLTGRETQYF
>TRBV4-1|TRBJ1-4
CASSQGTGDDEKLFF
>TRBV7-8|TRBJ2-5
CASSLRGKETQYF